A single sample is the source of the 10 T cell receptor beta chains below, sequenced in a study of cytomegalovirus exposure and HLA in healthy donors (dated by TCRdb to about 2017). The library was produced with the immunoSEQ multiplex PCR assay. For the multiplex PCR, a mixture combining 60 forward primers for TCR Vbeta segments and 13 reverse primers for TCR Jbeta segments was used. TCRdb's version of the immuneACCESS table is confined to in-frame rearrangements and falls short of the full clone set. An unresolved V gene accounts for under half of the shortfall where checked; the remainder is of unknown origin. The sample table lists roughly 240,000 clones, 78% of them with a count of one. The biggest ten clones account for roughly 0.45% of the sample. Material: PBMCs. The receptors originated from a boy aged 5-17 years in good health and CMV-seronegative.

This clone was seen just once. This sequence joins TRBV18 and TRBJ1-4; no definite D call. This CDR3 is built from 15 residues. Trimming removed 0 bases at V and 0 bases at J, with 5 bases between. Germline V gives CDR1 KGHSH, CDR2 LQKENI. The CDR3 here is CASSPPEATNEKLFF. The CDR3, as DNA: TGTGCCAGCTCACCACCCGAGGCAACTAATGAAAAACTGTTTTTT. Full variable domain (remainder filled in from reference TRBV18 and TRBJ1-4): NAGVMQNPRHLVRRRGQEARLRCSPMKGHSHVYWYRQLPEEGLKFMVYLQKENIIDESGMPKERFSAEFPKEGPSILRIQQVVRGDSAAYFCASSPPEATNEKLFFGSGTQLSVL.

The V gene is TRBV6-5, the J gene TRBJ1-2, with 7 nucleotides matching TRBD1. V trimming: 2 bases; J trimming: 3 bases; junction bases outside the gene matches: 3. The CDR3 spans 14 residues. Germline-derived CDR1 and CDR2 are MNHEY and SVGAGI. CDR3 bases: TGTGCCAGCAGTTACCCCGGACAGGACTATGGCTACACCTTC. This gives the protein CASSYPGQDYGYTF.

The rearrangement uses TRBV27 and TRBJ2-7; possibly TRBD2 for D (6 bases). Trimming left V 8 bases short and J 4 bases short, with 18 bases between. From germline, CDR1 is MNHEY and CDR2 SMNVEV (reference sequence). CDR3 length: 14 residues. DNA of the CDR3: TGTGCCAGCGGCGGGACGGCTGTTCGATACGAGCAGTACTTC. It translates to CASGGTAVRYEQYF.

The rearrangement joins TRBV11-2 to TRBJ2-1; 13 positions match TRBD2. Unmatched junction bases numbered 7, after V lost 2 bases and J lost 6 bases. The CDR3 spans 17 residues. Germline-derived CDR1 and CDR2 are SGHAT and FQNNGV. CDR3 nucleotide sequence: TGTGCCAGCAGCTTATCCCTCCGGACTAGCGGGGGCAATGAGCAGTTCTTC. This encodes CASSLSLRTSGGNEQFF.

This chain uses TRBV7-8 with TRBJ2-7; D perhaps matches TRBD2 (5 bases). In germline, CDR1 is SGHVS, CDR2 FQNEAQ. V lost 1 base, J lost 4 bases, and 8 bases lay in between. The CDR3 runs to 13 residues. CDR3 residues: CASSLGREYEQYF. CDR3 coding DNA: TGTGCCAGCAGCTTAGGCCGGGAATACGAGCAGTACTTC.

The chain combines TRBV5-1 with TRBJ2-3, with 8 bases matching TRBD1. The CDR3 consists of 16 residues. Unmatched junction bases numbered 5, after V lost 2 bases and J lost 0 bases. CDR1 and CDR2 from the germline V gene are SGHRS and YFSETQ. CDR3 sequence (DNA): TGCGCCAGCAGCTTCAGGGGGCCCCCAAGCACAGATACGCAGTATTTT. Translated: CASSFRGPPSTDTQYF.

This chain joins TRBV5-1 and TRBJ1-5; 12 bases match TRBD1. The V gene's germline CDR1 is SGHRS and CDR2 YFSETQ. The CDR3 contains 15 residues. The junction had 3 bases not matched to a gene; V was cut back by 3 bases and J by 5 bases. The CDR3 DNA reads TGCGCCAGCAGCTGGGGACAGGGGGCGGATCAGCCCCAGCATTTT. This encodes CASSWGQGADQPQHF.

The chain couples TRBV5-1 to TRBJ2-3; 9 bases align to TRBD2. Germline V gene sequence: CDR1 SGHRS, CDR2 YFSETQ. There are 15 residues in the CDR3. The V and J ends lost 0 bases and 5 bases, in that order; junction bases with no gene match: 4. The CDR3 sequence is CASSLVGLAIDTQYF. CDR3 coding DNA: TGCGCCAGCAGCTTGGTCGGACTAGCGATAGATACGCAGTATTTT.

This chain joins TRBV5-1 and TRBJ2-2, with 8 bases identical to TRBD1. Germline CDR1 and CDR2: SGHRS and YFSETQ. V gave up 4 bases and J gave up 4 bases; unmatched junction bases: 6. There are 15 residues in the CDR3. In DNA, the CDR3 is TGCGCCAGCAGCCCCGGACAGGGCCTCACCGGGGAGCTGTTTTTT. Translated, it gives CASSPGQGLTGELFF.

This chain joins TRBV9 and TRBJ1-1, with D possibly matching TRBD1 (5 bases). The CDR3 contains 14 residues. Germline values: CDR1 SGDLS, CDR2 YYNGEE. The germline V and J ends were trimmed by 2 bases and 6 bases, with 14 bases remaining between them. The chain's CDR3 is CASSVTTGGAEAFF. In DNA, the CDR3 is TGTGCCAGCAGCGTCACAACGGGGGGAGCTGAAGCTTTCTTT.